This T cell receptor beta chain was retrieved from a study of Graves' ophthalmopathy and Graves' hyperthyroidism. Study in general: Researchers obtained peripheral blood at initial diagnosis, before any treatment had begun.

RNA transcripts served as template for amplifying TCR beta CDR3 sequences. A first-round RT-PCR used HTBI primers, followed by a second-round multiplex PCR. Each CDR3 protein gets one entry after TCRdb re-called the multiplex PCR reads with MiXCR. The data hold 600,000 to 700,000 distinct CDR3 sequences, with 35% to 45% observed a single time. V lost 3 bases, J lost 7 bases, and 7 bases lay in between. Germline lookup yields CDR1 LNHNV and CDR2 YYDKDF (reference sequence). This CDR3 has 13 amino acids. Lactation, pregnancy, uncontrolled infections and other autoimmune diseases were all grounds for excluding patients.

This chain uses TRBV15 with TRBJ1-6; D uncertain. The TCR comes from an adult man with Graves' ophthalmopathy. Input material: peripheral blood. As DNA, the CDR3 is TGTGCCACCAGCAGCTTAGGGAATTCACCCCTCCACTTT. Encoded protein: CATSSLGNSPLHF. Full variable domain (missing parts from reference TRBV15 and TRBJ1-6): DAMVIQNPRYQVTQFGKPVTLSCSQTLNHNVMYWYQQKSSQAPKLLFHYYDKDFNNEADTPDNFQSRRPNTSFCFLDIRSPGLGDTAMYLCATSSLGNSPLHFGNGTRLTVT.